The 18 T cell receptor beta chains below all came from one sample that was sequenced in a study of T cell responses to AZD1222 COVID-19 vaccine. The assay was immunoSEQ multiplex PCR, and TCRdb's table has in-frame clones only and misses some. The sample holds about 200,000 clones, about 94% seen once. This material consisted of peripheral blood, taken 28 days after the second dose of the MenACWY control vaccine. The receptor source for this set is an adult who received the MenACWY meningococcal vaccine as a control.

The chain couples TRBV24-1 to TRBJ1-5; unclear D gene. V was cut by 0 bases and J by 5 bases, with 4 bases left in between. This CDR3 has 13 residues. Germline CDR1 is KGHDR and CDR2 is SFDVKD. CDR3: CATSDLSDQPQHF. Here the CDR3 DNA reads TGTGCCACCAGTGATTTGAGCGATCAGCCCCAGCATTTT.

The rearrangement uses TRBV29-1 and TRBJ1-1; 9 bases line up with TRBD1. CDR1 and CDR2 (germline): SQVTM, ANQGSEA. The V gene end was trimmed by 3 bases and the J gene end by 5 bases; junction bases not matched to a gene: 7. The CDR3 is made up of 14 amino acids. CDR3 loop: CSVDRTGDMTEAFF. CDR3 sequence (DNA): TGCAGCGTTGACAGGACAGGGGATATGACTGAAGCTTTCTTT.

The chain combines TRBV30 with TRBJ1-1; maybe TRBD1 (5 bases). This CDR3 region has 14 residues. CDR1 is GTSNPN, CDR2 SVGIG, per germline (reference sequence). Trimming removed 0 bases at V and 2 bases at J, with 10 bases between. The CDR3 protein is CAWSVGVRNTEAFF. CDR3 nucleotides: TGTGCCTGGAGTGTAGGGGTTCGAAACACTGAAGCTTTCTTT.

V and J are TRBV18 and TRBJ2-5, with a possible D match to TRBD2 (6 bases). From germline, CDR1 is KGHSH and CDR2 LQKENI. Deletions cut 3 bases from V and 0 bases from J, with 8 bases between. The CDR3 runs 14 residues. The chain's CDR3 is CASSPGDYQETQYF. CDR3 sequence (DNA): TGTGCCAGCTCACCTGGGGACTACCAAGAGACCCAGTACTTC.

The chain employs TRBV3-1 (or the pseudogene TRBV3-2) and TRBJ2-7; D ambiguous. V was shortened by 0 bases and J by 3 bases, with 15 bases between the two germline ends. CDR1 and CDR2 from the germline V gene are LGHDT and YNNKEL (reference sequence). The CDR3 is made up of 16 amino acids. Written as DNA, the CDR3 is TGTGCCAGCAGCCAAGAAGATTGTAGGGTAGACTACGAGCAGTACTTC. Translated: CASSQEDCRVDYEQYF.

This clone was counted only a few times. This chain uses TRBV2 with TRBJ1-1; TRBD1 matches at 7 bases. Germline trimming cut 4 bases from V and 0 bases from J; bases unmatched to any gene: 2. The CDR3 is 14 amino acids. Germline V gene data show CDR1 as SNHLY and CDR2 as FYNNEI. The CDR3 DNA reads TGTGCCAGCAGTGTAGACAGGGTGAACACTGAAGCTTTCTTT. This translates into CASSVDRVNTEAFF.

CDR3 nucleotides: TGTGCCTCCGGACTAGCGGAACCCAACGGGGAGCTGTTTTTT. It yields the protein CASGLAEPNGELFF. This chain uses TRBV28 with TRBJ2-2; 10 positions agree with TRBD2. Germline CDR1 reads MDHEN; CDR2 reads SYDVKM. This CDR3 is 14 amino acids long. The trim removed 11 bases at V and 7 bases at J, leaving 10 bases unmatched.

The table lists this clone with a count of one. The chain employs TRBV6-5 and TRBJ2-5; D perhaps matches TRBD2 (5 bases). Germline V gene data show CDR1 as MNHEY and CDR2 as SVGAGI. With 5 bases removed from V and 10 bases from J, the gap between germline ends came to 20 bases. This CDR3 region has 14 residues. The CDR3 spells CASSPSSGYGDQYF. CDR3 DNA sequence: TGTGCCAGCAGTCCCTCATCGGGGTATGGGGACCAGTACTTC.

The chain employs TRBV10-3 and TRBJ1-3; TRBD1 matches at 9 bases. After removal of 7 bases from V and 0 bases from J, the junction contained 4 bases not matched to a gene. Germline V gene lookup returns CDR1 ENHRY and CDR2 SYGVKD. CDR3 length: 15 amino acids. CDR3 amino acids: CAITGQGSSGNTIYF. Here the CDR3 DNA reads TGTGCCATCACCGGACAGGGGAGCTCTGGAAACACCATATATTTT.

This clone was recorded a few times. The chain has TRBV28 and TRBJ2-5, with TRBD2 matching 16 bases. CDR1 is MDHEN and CDR2 is SYDVKM in the germline V gene. The CDR3 has 17 amino acids. With V trimmed by 2 bases and J by 4 bases, 4 bases remained unmatched. CDR3: CASSLGTSGRARETQYF. CDR3 coding DNA: TGTGCCAGCAGTTTAGGGACTAGCGGGAGGGCCAGAGAGACCCAGTACTTC.

The chain combines TRBV5-1 with TRBJ2-3; D unclear. V was trimmed by 0 bases and J by 3 bases, leaving 11 bases between them. The CDR3 consists of 15 residues. CDR1 is SGHRS and CDR2 is YFSETQ in the germline V gene. The CDR3 nucleotides read TGCGCCAGCAGCTTGGCCGGTGTAGGGACAGATACGCAGTATTTT. It is translated as CASSLAGVGTDTQYF.

The rearrangement links TRBV6-5 to TRBJ2-7; TRBD1 is a possible D gene (5 bases). In germline, CDR1 is MNHEY, CDR2 SVGAGI. Trimming left V 9 bases short and J 2 bases short, with 17 bases between. The CDR3 consists of 14 residues. DNA for the CDR3: TGTGCCAGTGGACGGAACAGGATCCCCTACGAGCAGTACTTC. Translated, it gives CASGRNRIPYEQYF.

Turning to this clone: This sample also contains other DNA sequences that code for the same CDR3. V and J are TRBV27 and TRBJ2-7, with no clear D. CDR3 length: 13 residues. Germline-derived CDR1 and CDR2 are MNHEY and SMNVEV (reference sequence). V shed 2 bases and J shed 1 base, with 6 bases lying between them. DNA for the CDR3: TGTGCCAGCAGTTTACGCGGTTCCTACGAGCAGTACTTC. This sequence encodes CASSLRGSYEQYF.

The chain couples TRBV29-1 to TRBJ1-1; the D is unclear. The germline gives CDR1 SQVTM, CDR2 ANQGSEA. There are 12 residues in the CDR3. V was clipped by 4 bases and J by 7 bases, with 13 bases between them. DNA of the CDR3: TGCAGCGTTGGGGGTGCGGGAGGTGAAGCTTTCTTT. Translated: CSVGGAGGEAFF. Drawing the rest from reference TRBV29-1 and TRBJ1-1, the complete variable domain is SAVISQKPSRDICQRGTSLTIQCQVDSQVTMMFWYRQQPGQSLTLIATANQGSEATYESGFVIDKFPISRPNLTFSTLTVSNMSPEDSSIYLCSVGGAGGEAFFGQGTRLTVV.

V is TRBV7-2 and J is TRBJ1-1; D is uncertain. CDR3 length: 15 amino acids. The V and J ends lost 3 bases and 3 bases respectively, with 14 bases between them. Germline V lookup: CDR1 SGHTA, CDR2 FQGNSA. CDR3 amino acids: CASSLLGFGDTEAFF. The DNA of the CDR3 is TGTGCCAGCAGCTTGTTAGGGTTTGGGGACACTGAAGCTTTCTTT.

J is TRBJ2-7 and V is TRBV19; D tentatively fits TRBD1 or TRBD2 (6 bases each). V was trimmed by 5 bases and J by 4 bases, leaving 15 bases between them. CDR3 size: 14 residues. The germline CDR1 and CDR2 sequences are LNHDA and SQIVND (reference sequence). This CDR3 is CASSAGHARYEQYF. CDR3 bases: TGTGCCAGTAGTGCGGGACACGCAAGATACGAGCAGTACTTC.

V gene TRBV28 combines with J gene TRBJ1-2; the D gene is possibly TRBD1 (6 bases). This CDR3 is built from 15 residues. Germline CDR1 is MDHEN and CDR2 is SYDVKM. The V end was cut by 3 bases, the J end by 0 bases, with 11 bases between. CDR3 residues: CASSFLYRANYGYTF. The CDR3 bases are TGTGCCAGCAGTTTCTTATACAGGGCTAACTATGGCTACACCTTC.

J is TRBJ2-5 and V is TRBV27, with a possible D match to TRBD1 (5 bases). The V end was cut by 6 bases, the J end by 5 bases, with 16 bases between. Germline-derived CDR1 and CDR2 are MNHEY and SMNVEV (reference sequence). There are 14 residues in the CDR3. CDR3 DNA: TGTGCCAGCAGCCTGACAGACTCACATGAGACCCAGTACTTC. Translation gives CASSLTDSHETQYF.